The sequence of this TCR beta chain was determined in a study of blood T cell repertoires in COVID-19. TCRdb's table, derived via immunoSEQ multiplex PCR, lists solely in-frame clones and lacks some. This table has about 89,000 clones, about 80% appearing once. The CDR3 sequence is 13 residues long. Per germline, CDR1 SEHNR and CDR2 FQNEAQ (reference sequence). V lost 7 bases and J 7 bases, leaving 16 bases between the germline ends. Material: peripheral blood. This receptor was taken from a woman older than 75 with acute or convalescent COVID-19. The genes are TRBV7-9 and TRBJ1-2; D may be TRBD1 (5 bases). CDR3 bases: TGTGCCAGCATCGGGGGGGAGTTTCTTGGCTACACCTTC. As protein: CASIGGEFLGYTF.